These 2 T cell receptor beta chains were sequenced from one sample in a study of identifying expanded T cells in peripheral blood. Libraries were prepared by immunoSEQ multiplex PCR; TCRdb keeps only in-frame clonotypes and omits some of them. The sample holds fewer than 85,000 clones; approximately 84% are singletons and the top ten take approximately 20%. Sequencing input: blood. The receptors here all came from a person aged 18-70 years in good health.

The chain is built from TRBV10-3 and TRBJ2-1; 13 bases match TRBD2. The V and J ends lost 6 bases and 3 bases, in that order; junction bases with no gene match: 2. The CDR3 consists of 15 residues. Germline lookup yields CDR1 ENHRY and CDR2 SYGVKD. The CDR3 nucleotides are TGTGCCATCAGCCGACTAGCGGGAGGCTACAATGAGCAGTTCTTC. Translated: CAISRLAGGYNEQFF.

The chain recombines TRBV11-2 with TRBJ1-1; the D gene is possibly TRBD1 (6 bases). The CDR3 has 13 residues. Trimming removed 5 bases at V and 4 bases at J, with 11 bases between. Germline CDR1 is SGHAT and CDR2 is FQNNGV. CDR3 in DNA: TGTGCCAGCAGCCCACAGGGATCCACTGAAGCTTTCTTT. Translation: CASSPQGSTEAFF. Drawing the rest from reference TRBV11-2 and TRBJ1-1, the complete variable domain is EAGVAQSPRYKIIEKRQSVAFWCNPISGHATLYWYQQILGQGPKLLIQFQNNGVVDDSQLPKDRFSAERLKGVDSTLKIQPAKLEDSAVYLCASSPQGSTEAFFGQGTRLTVV.